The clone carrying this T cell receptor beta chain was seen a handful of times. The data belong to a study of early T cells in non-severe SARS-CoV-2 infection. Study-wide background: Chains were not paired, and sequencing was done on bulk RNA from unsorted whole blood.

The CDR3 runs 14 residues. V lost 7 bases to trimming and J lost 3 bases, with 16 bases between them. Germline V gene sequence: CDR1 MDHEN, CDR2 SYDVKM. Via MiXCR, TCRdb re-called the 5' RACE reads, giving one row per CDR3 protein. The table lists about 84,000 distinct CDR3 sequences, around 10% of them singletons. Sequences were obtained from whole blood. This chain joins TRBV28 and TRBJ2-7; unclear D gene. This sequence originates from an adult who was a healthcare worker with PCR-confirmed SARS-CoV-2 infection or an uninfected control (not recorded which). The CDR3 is CASKLQASVYEQYF. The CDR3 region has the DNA TGTGCCAGCAAGCTCCAGGCGTCCGTCTACGAGCAGTACTTC.